This is a list of T cell receptor beta chains from one sample in a study of T-cell memory formation after mild COVID-19. MiXCR, applied by TCRdb to the 5' RACE reads, yields one record per CDR3 protein. The sample comprises roughly 450,000 distinct CDR3 sequences, 15% to 20% of which are singletons, and 12% rests with the top ten. Material: PBMCs or a T cell subset sorted from them (not recorded which). All receptors come from an adult woman who had mild COVID-19 (a few samples of this study predate the infection). Cell type and time point are not known. Each CDR3 is given with its conserved first and last residue. D genes are given only for firm matches. Size tells how often a clone was seen (once, few, many) or the class of an expanded clone, and some rows leave it out.

NA	many	TRBV6-5	TRBJ2-3	CASREGPGADTQYF	TGTGCCAGCAGGGAAGGGCCCGGGGCAGATACGCAGTATTTT
NA	few	TRBV3-1	TRBJ1-4	CASSPKSGESKKLFF	TGTGCCAGCAGCCCTAAGTCGGGGGAATCGAAAAAACTGTTTTTT
NA	NA	TRBV11-1	TRBJ2-7	CASSFEAGSSYEQYF	TGTGCCAGCAGCTTTGAAGCAGGGAGCTCCTACGAGCAGTACTTC
NA	few	TRBV11-2	TRBJ2-5	CASSLGPGSQETQYF	TGTGCCAGCAGCTTAGGGCCGGGTTCCCAGGAGACCCAGTACTTC
TRBD1	few	TRBV20-1	TRBJ2-7	CSAIRQGSSYEQYF	TGCAGTGCTATCAGACAGGGCAGCTCCTACGAGCAGTACTTC
TRBD1	NA	TRBV10-3	TRBJ1-1	CAISESPGQGTEAFF	TGTGCCATCAGTGAGTCCCCTGGACAGGGAACTGAAGCTTTCTTT
TRBD1	NA	TRBV2	TRBJ1-2	CASSEPTGVGGYTF	TGTGCCAGCAGTGAACCTACAGGGGTTGGTGGCTACACCTTC
TRBD2	NA	TRBV6-5	TRBJ2-1	CASSYSGTTLF	TGTGCCAGCAGTTATAGCGGGACGACGCTCTTC
NA	few	TRBV5-1	TRBJ2-1	CASSLGSGALYNEQFF	TGCGCCAGCAGCTTGGGTTCAGGGGCCTTGTACAATGAGCAGTTCTTC
TRBD2	NA	TRBV27	TRBJ2-1	CASSLAASGSSEQFF	TGTGCCAGCAGTTTGGCGGCTAGCGGGAGTAGTGAGCAGTTCTTC
NA	NA	TRBV29-1	TRBJ2-1	CSVEGGAGVGNEQFF	TGCAGCGTTGAAGGTGGGGCCGGGGTTGGGAATGAGCAGTTCTTC
TRBD2	NA	TRBV7-9	TRBJ2-1	CASSRSMGTSGSSAGNEQFF	TGTGCCAGCAGCCGATCCATGGGGACTAGCGGGTCCTCGGCCGGCAATGAGCAGTTCTTC
NA	few	TRBV7-9	TRBJ1-1	CASSLARGLGTEAFF	TGTGCCAGCAGCTTAGCGCGGGGGCTCGGGACTGAAGCTTTCTTT
NA	few	TRBV21-1	TRBJ1-4	CASSMGRANEKLYF	TGTGCCAGCAGCATGGGGAGGGCTAATGAAAAACTGTATTTT
NA	NA	TRBV5-8	TRBJ1-2	CASGTSEGYGYTF	TGTGCCAGCGGGACATCGGAAGGGTATGGCTACACCTTC
NA	NA	TRBV5-1	TRBJ2-1	CASSLAYQTGSSYNEQFF	TGCGCCAGCAGCTTGGCCTACCAAACGGGGAGCTCCTACAATGAGCAGTTCTTC
NA	NA	TRBV1	TRBJ2-1	CTSSQDRTPFYNEQFF	TGCACCAGCAGCCAAGATAGGACGCCCTTTTACAATGAGCAGTTCTTC
NA	NA	TRBV7-9	TRBJ1-2	CASSRLGAEYGYTF	TGTGCCAGCAGCCGGCTGGGGGCAGAGTATGGCTACACCTTC
TRBD1	many	TRBV7-9	TRBJ2-7	CASSLVNRGVDEQYF	TGTGCCAGCAGCTTAGTGAACAGGGGTGTGGACGAGCAGTACTTC
NA	few	TRBV30	TRBJ1-2	CAWSVHSVNYGYTF	TGTGCCTGGAGTGTACATTCAGTTAACTATGGCTACACCTTC
NA	NA	TRBV14	TRBJ2-3	CASSQETGPDTQYF	TGTGCCAGCAGCCAGGAAACGGGACCCGATACGCAGTATTTT
NA	NA	TRBV7-9	TRBJ2-5	CASSPVEVKETQYF	TGTGCCAGCAGCCCCGTCGAGGTGAAAGAGACCCAGTACTTC
TRBD1	NA	TRBV7-2	TRBJ2-7	CASSYQALTGSYEQYF	TGTGCCAGCAGCTACCAGGCACTGACAGGGTCCTACGAGCAGTACTTC
TRBD2	few	TRBV6-5	TRBJ2-3	CASSYSASGSKDTQYF	TGTGCCAGCAGTTACTCGGCTAGCGGGAGTAAAGATACGCAGTATTTT
TRBD2	NA	TRBV12-3/TRBV12-4	TRBJ2-1	CASSFLAGDEQFF	TGTGCCAGCAGTTTTTTAGCGGGAGATGAGCAGTTCTTC
TRBD1	NA	TRBV20-1	TRBJ1-5	CSASRDRFFAQPQHF	TGCAGTGCCAGCCGGGACAGGTTTTTTGCGCAGCCCCAGCATTTT
TRBD2	few	TRBV12-3/TRBV12-4	TRBJ2-2	CASSKGLSNTGELFF	TGTGCCAGCAGTAAGGGACTATCGAACACCGGGGAGCTGTTTTTT
NA	many	TRBV12-3/TRBV12-4	TRBJ2-5	CASSFLPGETQYF	TGTGCCAGCAGTTTTCTTCCCGGGGAGACCCAGTACTTC
NA	few	TRBV14	TRBJ1-2	CASSGSEGLPIRDNYGYTF	TGTGCCAGCAGCGGAAGCGAGGGGCTGCCCATAAGAGATAACTATGGCTACACCTTC
NA	NA	TRBV11-2	TRBJ2-3	CASSLTTPDTQYF	TGTGCCAGCAGCTTAACCACCCCAGATACGCAGTATTTT
TRBD2	NA	TRBV14	TRBJ2-7	CASSQTGTRDEQYF	TGTGCCAGCAGCCAAACCGGGACTAGGGACGAGCAGTACTTC
TRBD2	few	TRBV12-3/TRBV12-4	TRBJ2-7	CASSRPPSGGYYEQYF	TGTGCCAGCAGCCGCCCCCCCAGCGGGGGATACTACGAGCAGTACTTC
NA	NA	TRBV27	TRBJ1-4	CASSPRRSATNEKLFF	TGTGCCAGCAGTCCACGACGGTCTGCAACTAATGAAAAACTGTTTTTT
TRBD1	few	TRBV7-9	TRBJ1-2	CASSSGTGGYGYTF	TGTGCCAGCAGCTCCGGGACAGGGGGTTATGGCTACACCTTC
NA	NA	TRBV11-2	TRBJ2-7	CASSQLTGTYEQYF	TGTGCCAGCAGCCAGCTTACAGGGACCTACGAGCAGTACTTC
NA	NA	TRBV7-9	TRBJ2-1	CASSNKYEQFF	TGTGCCAGCAGCAACAAGTATGAGCAGTTCTTC
NA	few	TRBV12-3/TRBV12-4	TRBJ2-7	CASSPGDPPYEQYF	TGTGCCAGCAGCCCAGGGGACCCTCCCTACGAGCAGTACTTC
NA	NA	TRBV4-1	TRBJ2-3	CASSQDSGTSTDTQYF	TGCGCCAGCAGCCAAGATAGCGGAACTAGCACAGATACGCAGTATTTT
TRBD1	NA	TRBV12-3/TRBV12-4	TRBJ2-7	CASSPPVDRGMYF	TGTGCCAGCAGTCCCCCAGTAGACAGGGGCATGTACTTC
TRBD2	NA	TRBV6-2/TRBV6-3	TRBJ2-1	CASSYARDYNEQFF	TGTGCCAGCAGTTATGCCCGGGACTATAATGAGCAGTTCTTC
NA	NA	TRBV15	TRBJ2-7	CATSRDRNWAYEQYF	TGTGCCACCAGCAGAGATCGAAATTGGGCCTACGAGCAGTACTTC
NA	few	TRBV7-8	TRBJ2-7	CASSLIRPPEQYF	TGTGCCAGCAGCTTAATCCGGCCTCCCGAGCAGTACTTC
NA	few	TRBV29-1	TRBJ1-2	CSVGRQGMGYTF	TGCAGCGTTGGGCGGCAGGGGATGGGCTACACCTTC
TRBD1	few	TRBV4-1	TRBJ1-2	CASSQDQGTGGYGYTF	TGCGCCAGCAGCCAAGATCAGGGGACAGGGGGATATGGCTACACCTTC
TRBD2	NA	TRBV7-8	TRBJ2-7	CASSLSGLAGEEQYF	TGTGCCAGCAGCTTATCGGGACTAGCGGGAGAAGAGCAGTACTTC
TRBD2	NA	TRBV9	TRBJ2-5	CASSVGGGTSGSGSQETQYF	TGTGCCAGCAGCGTAGGGGGTGGGACTAGCGGGAGCGGTTCCCAAGAGACCCAGTACTTC
NA	many	TRBV18	TRBJ2-7	CASSPTSTGSTYEQYF	TGTGCCAGCTCGCCTACGTCGACAGGTTCTACCTACGAGCAGTACTTC
TRBD2	NA	TRBV30	TRBJ2-7	CAWKGSGGGEQYF	TGTGCCTGGAAAGGAAGCGGGGGAGGTGAGCAGTACTTC
TRBD2	NA	TRBV15	TRBJ2-3	CATSTSGGGDTQYF	TGTGCCACCAGCACGTCGGGAGGCGGGGATACGCAGTATTTT
TRBD1	NA	TRBV18	TRBJ2-7	CASSPQKGAVTYEQYF	TGTGCCAGCTCACCACAGAAGGGGGCTGTCACCTACGAGCAGTACTTC
TRBD1	NA	TRBV24-1	TRBJ1-2	CATSDPAGQGYYGYTF	TGTGCCACCAGTGATCCGGCGGGACAGGGCTACTATGGCTACACCTTC
TRBD2	NA	TRBV12-3/TRBV12-4	TRBJ2-1	CASSRTRNEQFF	TGTGCCAGCAGTCGGACTAGGAATGAGCAGTTCTTC
NA	NA	TRBV3-1	TRBJ1-1	CASSLRGGNMNTEAFF	TGTGCCAGCAGCCTTCGGGGAGGGAACATGAACACTGAAGCTTTCTTT
NA	NA	TRBV20-1	TRBJ2-4	CSARVTGERVQYF	TGCAGTGCTAGAGTAACGGGGGAACGGGTTCAGTACTTC
NA	few	TRBV29-1	TRBJ2-1	CSVGSSGALYNEQFF	TGCAGCGTTGGAAGTTCCGGTGCCCTCTACAATGAGCAGTTCTTC
NA	few	TRBV18	TRBJ2-5	CASSPPLEETQYF	TGTGCCAGCTCACCACCTTTGGAGGAGACCCAGTACTTC